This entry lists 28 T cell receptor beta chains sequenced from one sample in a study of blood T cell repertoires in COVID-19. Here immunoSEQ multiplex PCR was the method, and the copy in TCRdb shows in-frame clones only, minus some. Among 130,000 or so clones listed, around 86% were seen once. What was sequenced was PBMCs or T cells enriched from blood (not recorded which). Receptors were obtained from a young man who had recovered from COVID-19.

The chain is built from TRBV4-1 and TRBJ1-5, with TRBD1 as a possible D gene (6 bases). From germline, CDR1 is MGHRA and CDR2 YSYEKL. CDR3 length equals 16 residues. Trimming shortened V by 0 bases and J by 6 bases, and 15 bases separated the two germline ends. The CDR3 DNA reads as TGCGCCAGCAGCCAAGATGCAGGGAAAGGGGGTCAGCCCCAGCATTTT. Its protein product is CASSQDAGKGGQPQHF.

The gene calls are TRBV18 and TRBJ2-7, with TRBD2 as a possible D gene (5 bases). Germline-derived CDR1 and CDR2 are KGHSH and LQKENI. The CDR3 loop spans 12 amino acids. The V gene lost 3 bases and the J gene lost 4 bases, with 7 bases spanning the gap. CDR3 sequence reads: CASSPTKYEQYF. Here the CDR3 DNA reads TGTGCCAGCTCACCGACTAAATACGAGCAGTACTTC.

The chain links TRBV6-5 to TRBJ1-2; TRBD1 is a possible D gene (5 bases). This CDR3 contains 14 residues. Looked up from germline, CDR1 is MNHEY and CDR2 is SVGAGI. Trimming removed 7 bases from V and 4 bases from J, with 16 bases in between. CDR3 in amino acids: CASMGGVALYGYTF. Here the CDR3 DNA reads TGTGCCAGCATGGGAGGGGTGGCCCTCTATGGCTACACCTTC.

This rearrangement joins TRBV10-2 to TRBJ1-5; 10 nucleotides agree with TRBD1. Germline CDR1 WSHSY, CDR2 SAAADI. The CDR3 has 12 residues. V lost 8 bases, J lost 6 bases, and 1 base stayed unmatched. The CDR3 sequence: CASRTGGQPQHF. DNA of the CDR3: TGCGCCAGCCGGACAGGGGGTCAGCCCCAGCATTTT.

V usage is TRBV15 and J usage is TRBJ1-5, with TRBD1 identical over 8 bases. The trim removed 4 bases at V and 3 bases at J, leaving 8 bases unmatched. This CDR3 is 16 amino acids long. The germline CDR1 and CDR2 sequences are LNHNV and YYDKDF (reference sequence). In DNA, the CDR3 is TGTGCCACCAGCATTAACGGACAGGGTCTCAATCAGCCCCAGCATTTT. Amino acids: CATSINGQGLNQPQHF.

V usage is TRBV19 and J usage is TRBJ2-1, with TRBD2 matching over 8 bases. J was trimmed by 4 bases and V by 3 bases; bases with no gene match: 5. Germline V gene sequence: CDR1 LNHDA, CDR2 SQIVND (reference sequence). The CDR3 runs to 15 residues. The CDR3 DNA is TGTGCCAGTAGTATTGGCGGGGGGTCTTACAATGAGCAGTTCTTC. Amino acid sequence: CASSIGGGSYNEQFF.

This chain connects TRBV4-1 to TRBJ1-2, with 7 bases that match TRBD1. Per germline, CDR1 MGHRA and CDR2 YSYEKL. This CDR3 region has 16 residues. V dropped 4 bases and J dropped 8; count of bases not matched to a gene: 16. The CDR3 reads CASSPFPTGQQGGYTF. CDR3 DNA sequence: TGCGCCAGCAGCCCATTCCCGACTGGACAACAGGGGGGCTACACCTTC.

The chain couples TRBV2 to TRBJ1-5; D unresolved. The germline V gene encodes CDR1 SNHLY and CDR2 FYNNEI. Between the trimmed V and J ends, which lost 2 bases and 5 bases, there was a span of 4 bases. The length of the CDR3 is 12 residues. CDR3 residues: CASSERDQPQHF. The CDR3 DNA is TGTGCCAGCAGTGAACGCGATCAGCCCCAGCATTTT.

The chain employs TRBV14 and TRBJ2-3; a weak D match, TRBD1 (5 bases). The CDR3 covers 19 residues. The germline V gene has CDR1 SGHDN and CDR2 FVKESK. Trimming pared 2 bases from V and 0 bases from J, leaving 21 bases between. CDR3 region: CASSQHKGMVATSTDTQYF. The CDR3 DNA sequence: TGTGCCAGCAGCCAACACAAGGGGATGGTGGCCACTAGCACAGATACGCAGTATTTT.

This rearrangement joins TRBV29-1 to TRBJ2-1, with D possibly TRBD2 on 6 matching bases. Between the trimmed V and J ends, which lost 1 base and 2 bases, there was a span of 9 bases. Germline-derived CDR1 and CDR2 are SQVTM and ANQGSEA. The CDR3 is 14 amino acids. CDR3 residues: CSVEGGVAYNEQFF. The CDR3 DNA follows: TGCAGCGTTGAAGGGGGGGTGGCCTACAATGAGCAGTTCTTC.

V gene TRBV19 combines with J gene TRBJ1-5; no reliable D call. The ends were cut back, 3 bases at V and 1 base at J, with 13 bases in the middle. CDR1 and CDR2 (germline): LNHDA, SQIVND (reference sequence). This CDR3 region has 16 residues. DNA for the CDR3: TGTGCCAGTAGTATCTCTTTTTCCGGGAGCAATCAGCCCCAGCATTTT. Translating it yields CASSISFSGSNQPQHF. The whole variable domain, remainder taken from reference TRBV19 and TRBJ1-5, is DGGITQSPKYLFRKEGQNVTLSCEQNLNHDAMYWYRQDPGQGLRLIYYSQIVNDFQKGDIAEGYSVSREKKESFPLTVTSAQKNPTAFYLCASSISFSGSNQPQHFGDGTRLSIL.

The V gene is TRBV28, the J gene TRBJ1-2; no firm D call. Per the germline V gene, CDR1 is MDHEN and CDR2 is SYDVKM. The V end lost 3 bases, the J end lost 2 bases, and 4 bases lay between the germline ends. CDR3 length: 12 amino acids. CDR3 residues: CASSFGNYGYTF. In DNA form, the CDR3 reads TGTGCCAGCAGTTTCGGGAACTATGGCTACACCTTC.

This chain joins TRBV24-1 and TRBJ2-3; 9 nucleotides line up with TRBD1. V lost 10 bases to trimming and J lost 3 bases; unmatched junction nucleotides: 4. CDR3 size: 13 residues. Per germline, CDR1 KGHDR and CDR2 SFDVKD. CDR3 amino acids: CATQGAMTDTQYF. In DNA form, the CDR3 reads TGTGCCACACAGGGGGCGATGACAGATACGCAGTATTTT.

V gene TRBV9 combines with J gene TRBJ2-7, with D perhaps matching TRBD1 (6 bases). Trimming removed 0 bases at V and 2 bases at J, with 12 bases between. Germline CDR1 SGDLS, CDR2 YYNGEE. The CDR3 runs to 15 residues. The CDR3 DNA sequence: TGTGCCAGCAGCGTAGATACAACAGGGACCTACGAGCAGTACTTC. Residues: CASSVDTTGTYEQYF.

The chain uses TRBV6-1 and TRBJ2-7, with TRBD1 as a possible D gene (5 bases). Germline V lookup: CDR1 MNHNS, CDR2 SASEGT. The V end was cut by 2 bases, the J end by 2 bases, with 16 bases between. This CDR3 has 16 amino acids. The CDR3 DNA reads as TGTGCCAGCAGTGAAATAAATGACAGTGAGGCCTACGAGCAGTACGTC. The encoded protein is CASSEINDSEAYEQYV.

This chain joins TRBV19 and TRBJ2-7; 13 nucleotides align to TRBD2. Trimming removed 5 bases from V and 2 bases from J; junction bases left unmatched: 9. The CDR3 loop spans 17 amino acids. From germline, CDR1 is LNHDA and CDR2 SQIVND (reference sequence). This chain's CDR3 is CASSSSGLAGVPYEQYF. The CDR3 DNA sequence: TGTGCCAGTAGTTCTTCAGGACTAGCGGGAGTCCCCTACGAGCAGTACTTC. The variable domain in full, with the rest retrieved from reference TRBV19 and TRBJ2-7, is DGGITQSPKYLFRKEGQNVTLSCEQNLNHDAMYWYRQDPGQGLRLIYYSQIVNDFQKGDIAEGYSVSREKKESFPLTVTSAQKNPTAFYLCASSSSGLAGVPYEQYFGPGTRLTVT.

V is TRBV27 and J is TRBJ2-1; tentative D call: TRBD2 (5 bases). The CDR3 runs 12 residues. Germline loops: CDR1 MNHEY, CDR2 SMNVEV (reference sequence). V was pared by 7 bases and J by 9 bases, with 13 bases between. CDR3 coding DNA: TGTGCCAGCACCCCCCGTGAGGGTGAGCAGTTCTTC. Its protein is CASTPREGEQFF.

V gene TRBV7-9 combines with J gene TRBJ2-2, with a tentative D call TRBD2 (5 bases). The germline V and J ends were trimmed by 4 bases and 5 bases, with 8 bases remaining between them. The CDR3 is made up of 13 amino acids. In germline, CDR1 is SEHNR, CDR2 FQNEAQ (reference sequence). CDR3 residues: CASSSGGTGELFF. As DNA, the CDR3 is TGTGCCAGCAGCTCAGGAGGTACCGGGGAGCTGTTTTTT.

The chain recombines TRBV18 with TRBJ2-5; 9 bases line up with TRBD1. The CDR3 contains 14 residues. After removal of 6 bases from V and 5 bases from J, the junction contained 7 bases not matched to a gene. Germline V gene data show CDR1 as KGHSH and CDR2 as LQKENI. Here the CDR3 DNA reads TGTGCCAGCTCCCGAACAGGGGGCCAGGAGACCCAGTACTTC. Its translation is CASSRTGGQETQYF.

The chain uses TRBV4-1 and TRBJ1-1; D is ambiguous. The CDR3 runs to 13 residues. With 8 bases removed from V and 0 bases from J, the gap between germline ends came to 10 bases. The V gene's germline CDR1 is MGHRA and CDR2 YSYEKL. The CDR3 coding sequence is TGCGCCAGCGCAAACCCTATGAACACTGAAGCTTTCTTT. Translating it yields CASANPMNTEAFF.

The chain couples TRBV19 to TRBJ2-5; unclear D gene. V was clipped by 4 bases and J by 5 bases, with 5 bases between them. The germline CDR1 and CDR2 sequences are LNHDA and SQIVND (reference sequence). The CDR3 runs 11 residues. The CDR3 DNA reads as TGTGCCAGTAGTAGCGGCGAGACCCAGTACTTC. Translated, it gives CASSSGETQYF.

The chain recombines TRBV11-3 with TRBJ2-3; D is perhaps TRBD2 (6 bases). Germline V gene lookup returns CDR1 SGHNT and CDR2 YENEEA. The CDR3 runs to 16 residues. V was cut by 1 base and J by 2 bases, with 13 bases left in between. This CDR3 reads CASSLGATSNTDTQYF. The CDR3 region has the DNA TGTGCCAGCAGCTTAGGGGCGACTAGTAACACAGATACGCAGTATTTT.

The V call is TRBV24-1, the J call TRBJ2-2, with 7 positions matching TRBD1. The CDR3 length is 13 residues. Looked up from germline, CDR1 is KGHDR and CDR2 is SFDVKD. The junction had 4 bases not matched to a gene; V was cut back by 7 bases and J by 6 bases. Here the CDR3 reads CATSDRAAGELFF. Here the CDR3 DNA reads TGTGCCACCAGCGACAGGGCGGCCGGGGAGCTGTTTTTT.

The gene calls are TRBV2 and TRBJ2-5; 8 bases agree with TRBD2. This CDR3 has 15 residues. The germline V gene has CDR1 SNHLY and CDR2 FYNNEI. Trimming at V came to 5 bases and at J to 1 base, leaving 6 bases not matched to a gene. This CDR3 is CASSPRTSSQETQYF. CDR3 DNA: TGTGCCAGCAGTCCTAGGACTAGCAGCCAAGAGACCCAGTACTTC.

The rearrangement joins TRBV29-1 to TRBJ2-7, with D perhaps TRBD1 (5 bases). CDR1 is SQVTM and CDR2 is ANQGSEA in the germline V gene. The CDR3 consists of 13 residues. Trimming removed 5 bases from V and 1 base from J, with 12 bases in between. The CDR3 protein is CSVWGAGSYEQYF. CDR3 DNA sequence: TGCAGCGTTTGGGGCGCAGGATCCTACGAGCAGTACTTC.

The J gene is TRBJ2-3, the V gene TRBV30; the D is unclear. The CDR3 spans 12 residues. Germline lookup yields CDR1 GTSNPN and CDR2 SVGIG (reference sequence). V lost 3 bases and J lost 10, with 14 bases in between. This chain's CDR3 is CAWRLPSAAQYF. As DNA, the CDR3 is TGTGCCTGGAGATTACCGTCGGCGGCGCAGTATTTT.

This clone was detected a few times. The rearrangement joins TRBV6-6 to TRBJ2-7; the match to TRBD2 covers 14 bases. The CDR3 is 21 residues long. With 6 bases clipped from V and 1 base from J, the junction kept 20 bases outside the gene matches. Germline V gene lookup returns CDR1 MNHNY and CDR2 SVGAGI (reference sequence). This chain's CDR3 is CASSIGLAGGFQRGRSYEQYF. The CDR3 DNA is TGTGCCAGCAGCATAGGACTAGCGGGAGGATTTCAAAGAGGGAGGTCCTACGAGCAGTACTTC.

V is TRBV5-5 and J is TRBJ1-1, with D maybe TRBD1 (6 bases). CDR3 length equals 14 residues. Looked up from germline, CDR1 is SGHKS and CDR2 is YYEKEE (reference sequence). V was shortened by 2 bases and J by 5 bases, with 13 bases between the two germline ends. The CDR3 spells CASSFVAQGTEAFF. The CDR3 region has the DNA TGTGCCAGCAGCTTCGTCGCACAGGGAACTGAAGCTTTCTTT.